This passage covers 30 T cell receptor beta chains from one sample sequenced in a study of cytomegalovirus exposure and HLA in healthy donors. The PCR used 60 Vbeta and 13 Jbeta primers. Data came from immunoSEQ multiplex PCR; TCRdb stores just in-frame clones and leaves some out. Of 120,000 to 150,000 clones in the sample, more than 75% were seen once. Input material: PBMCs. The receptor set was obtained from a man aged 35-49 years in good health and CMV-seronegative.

This chain's CDR3 is CASSVGGASYGYTF. CDR3 bases: TGTGCCAGCAGCGTTGGGGGGGCAAGCTATGGCTACACCTTC. The chain uses TRBV9 and TRBJ1-2; a possible D gene is TRBD1 (6 bases). This CDR3 has 14 amino acids. The germline V and J ends were trimmed by 2 bases and 4 bases, with 12 bases remaining between them. CDR1 is SGDLS, CDR2 YYNGEE, per germline.

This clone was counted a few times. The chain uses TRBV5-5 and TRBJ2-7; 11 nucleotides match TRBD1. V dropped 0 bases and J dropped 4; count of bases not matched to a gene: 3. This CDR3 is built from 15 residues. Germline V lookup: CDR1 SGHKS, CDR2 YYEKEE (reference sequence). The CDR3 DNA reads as TGTGCCAGCAGCTTGGGGGGACAGGGGGTATACGAGCAGTACTTC. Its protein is CASSLGGQGVYEQYF.

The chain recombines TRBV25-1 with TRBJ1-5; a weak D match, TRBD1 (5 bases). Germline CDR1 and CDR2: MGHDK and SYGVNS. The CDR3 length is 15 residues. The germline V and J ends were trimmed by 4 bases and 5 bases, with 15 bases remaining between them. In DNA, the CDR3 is TGTGCCAGCAGTGGCAGGGATGAGCTGGATCAGCCCCAGCATTTT. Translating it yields CASSGRDELDQPQHF. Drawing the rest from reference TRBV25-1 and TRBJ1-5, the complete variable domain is EADIYQTPRYLVIGTGKKITLECSQTMGHDKMYWYQQDPGMELHLIHYSYGVNSTEKGDLSSESTVSRIRTEHFPLTLESARPSHTSQYLCASSGRDELDQPQHFGDGTRLSIL.

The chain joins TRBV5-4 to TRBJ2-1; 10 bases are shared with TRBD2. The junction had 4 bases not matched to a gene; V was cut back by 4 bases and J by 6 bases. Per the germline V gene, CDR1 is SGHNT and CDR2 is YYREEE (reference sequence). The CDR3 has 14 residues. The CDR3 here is CASSGSGGANEQFF. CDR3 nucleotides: TGTGCCAGCAGCGGGAGCGGGGGGGCCAATGAGCAGTTCTTC.

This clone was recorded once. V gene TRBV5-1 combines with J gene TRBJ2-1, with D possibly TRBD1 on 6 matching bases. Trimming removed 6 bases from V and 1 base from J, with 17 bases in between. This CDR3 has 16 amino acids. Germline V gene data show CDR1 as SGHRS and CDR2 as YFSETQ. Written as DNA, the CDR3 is TGCGCCAGCATTCAGGCACCAGGGGCTTCCTACAATGAGCAGTTCTTC. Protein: CASIQAPGASYNEQFF. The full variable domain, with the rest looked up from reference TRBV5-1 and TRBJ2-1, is KAGVTQTPRYLIKTRGQQVTLSCSPISGHRSVSWYQQTPGQGLQFLFEYFSETQRNKGNFPGRFSGRQFSNSRSEMNVSTLELGDSALYLCASIQAPGASYNEQFFGPGTRLTVL.

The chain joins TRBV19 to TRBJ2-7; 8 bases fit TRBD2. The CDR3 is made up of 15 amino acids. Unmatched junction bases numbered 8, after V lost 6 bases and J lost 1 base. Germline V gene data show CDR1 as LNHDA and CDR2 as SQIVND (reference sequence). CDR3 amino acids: CASRRGSGESYEQYF. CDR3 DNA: TGTGCCAGTAGGCGGGGTAGCGGGGAATCCTACGAGCAGTACTTC.

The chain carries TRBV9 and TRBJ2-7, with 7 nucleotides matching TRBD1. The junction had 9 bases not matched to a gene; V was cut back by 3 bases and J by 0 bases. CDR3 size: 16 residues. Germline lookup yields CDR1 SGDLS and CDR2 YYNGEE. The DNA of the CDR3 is TGTGCCAGCAGCGCCCGGACAGGCGAAAGCTCCTACGAGCAGTACTTC. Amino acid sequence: CASSARTGESSYEQYF.

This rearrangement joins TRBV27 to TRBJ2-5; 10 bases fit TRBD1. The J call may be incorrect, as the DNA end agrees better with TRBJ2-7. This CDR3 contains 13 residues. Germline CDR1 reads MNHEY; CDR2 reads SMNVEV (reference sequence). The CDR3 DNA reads TGTGCCAGCGGCCGGGACAGGGGCCACGAGCAGTACTTC. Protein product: CASGRDRGHEQYF.

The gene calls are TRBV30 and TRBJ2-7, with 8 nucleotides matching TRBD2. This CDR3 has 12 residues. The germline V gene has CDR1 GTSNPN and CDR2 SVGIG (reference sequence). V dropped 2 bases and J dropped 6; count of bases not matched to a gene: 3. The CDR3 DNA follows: TGTGCCTGGAGTAGCGGGAGCGGCGAGCAGTACTTC. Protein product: CAWSSGSGEQYF.

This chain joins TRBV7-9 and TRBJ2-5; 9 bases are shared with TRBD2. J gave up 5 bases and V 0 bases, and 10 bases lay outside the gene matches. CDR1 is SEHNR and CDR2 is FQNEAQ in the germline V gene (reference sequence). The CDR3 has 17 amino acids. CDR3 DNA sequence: TGTGCCAGCAGCTTAGCGTTAACGGGACTAGCAGGGGAGACCCAGTACTTC. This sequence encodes CASSLALTGLAGETQYF. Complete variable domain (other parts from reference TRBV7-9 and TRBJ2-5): DTGVSQNPRHKITKRGQNVTFRCDPISEHNRLYWYRQTLGQGPEFLTYFQNEAQLEKSRLLSDRFSAERPKGSFSTLEIQRTEQGDSAMYLCASSLALTGLAGETQYFGPGTRLLVL.

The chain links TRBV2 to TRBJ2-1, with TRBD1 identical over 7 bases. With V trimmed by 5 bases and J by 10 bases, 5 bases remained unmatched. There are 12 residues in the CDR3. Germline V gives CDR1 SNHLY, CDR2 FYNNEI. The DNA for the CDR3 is TGTGCCAGCAGTTACCCCAGGGGGGAGCAGTTCTTC. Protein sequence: CASSYPRGEQFF.

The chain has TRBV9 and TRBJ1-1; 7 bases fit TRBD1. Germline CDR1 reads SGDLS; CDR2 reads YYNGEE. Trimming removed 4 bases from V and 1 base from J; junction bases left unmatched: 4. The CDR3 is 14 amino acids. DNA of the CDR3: TGTGCCAGCAGCAAGGGGGCAGGGAACACTGAAGCTTTCTTT. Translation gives CASSKGAGNTEAFF.

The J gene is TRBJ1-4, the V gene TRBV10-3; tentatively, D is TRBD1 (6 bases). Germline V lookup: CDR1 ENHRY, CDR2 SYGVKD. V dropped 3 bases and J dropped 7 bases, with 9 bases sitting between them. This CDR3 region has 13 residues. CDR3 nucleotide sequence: TGTGCCATCAGTGATGGGGGGGCTGAAAAACTGTTTTTT. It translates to CAISDGGAEKLFF.

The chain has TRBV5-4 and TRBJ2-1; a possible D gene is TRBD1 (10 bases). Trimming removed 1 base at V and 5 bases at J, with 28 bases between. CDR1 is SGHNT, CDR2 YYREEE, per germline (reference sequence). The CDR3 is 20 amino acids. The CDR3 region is CASSLTLAGFSGTGDNEQFF. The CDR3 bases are TGTGCCAGCAGCTTGACCCTAGCGGGGTTTTCGGGGACAGGGGACAATGAGCAGTTCTTC.

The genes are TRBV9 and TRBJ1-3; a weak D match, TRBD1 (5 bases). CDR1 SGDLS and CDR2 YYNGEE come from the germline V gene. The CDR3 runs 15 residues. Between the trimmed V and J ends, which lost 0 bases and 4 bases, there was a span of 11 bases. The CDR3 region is CASSVVGGAGNTIYF. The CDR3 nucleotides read TGTGCCAGCAGCGTAGTGGGGGGAGCGGGAAACACCATATATTTT.

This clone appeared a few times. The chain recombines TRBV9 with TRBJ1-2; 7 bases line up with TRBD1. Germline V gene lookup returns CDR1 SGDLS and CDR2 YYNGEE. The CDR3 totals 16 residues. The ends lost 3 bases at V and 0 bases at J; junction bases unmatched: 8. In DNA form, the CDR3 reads TGTGCCAGCAGCGCGACCCTGGACAGGTCTAACTATGGCTACACCTTC. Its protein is CASSATLDRSNYGYTF.

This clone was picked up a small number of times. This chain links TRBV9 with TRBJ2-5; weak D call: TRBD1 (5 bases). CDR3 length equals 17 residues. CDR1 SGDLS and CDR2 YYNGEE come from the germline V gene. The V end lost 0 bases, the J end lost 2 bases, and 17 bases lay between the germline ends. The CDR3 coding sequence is TGTGCCAGCAGCGTAGGGGCAGGGTACGCTATACAAGAGACCCAGTACTTC. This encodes CASSVGAGYAIQETQYF.

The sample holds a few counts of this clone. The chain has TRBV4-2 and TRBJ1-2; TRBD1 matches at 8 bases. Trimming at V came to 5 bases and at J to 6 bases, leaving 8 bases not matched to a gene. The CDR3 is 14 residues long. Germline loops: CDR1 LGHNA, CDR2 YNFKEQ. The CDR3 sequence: CASSLVQGAHGYTF. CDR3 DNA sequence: TGTGCCAGCAGCTTGGTGCAGGGGGCTCATGGCTACACCTTC.

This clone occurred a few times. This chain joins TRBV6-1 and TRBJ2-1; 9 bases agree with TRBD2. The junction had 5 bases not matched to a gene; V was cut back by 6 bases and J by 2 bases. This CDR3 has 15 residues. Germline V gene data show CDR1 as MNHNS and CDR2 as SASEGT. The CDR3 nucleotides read TGTGCCAGCAGGACCCGACTAGCGGCCTACAATGAGCAGTTCTTC. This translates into CASRTRLAAYNEQFF.

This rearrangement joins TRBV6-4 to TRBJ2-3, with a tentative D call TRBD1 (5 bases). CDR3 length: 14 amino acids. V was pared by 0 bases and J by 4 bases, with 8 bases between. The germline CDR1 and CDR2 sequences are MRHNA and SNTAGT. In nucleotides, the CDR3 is TGTGCCAGCAGTGACTCAGGGGAACCAGATACGCAGTATTTT. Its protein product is CASSDSGEPDTQYF.

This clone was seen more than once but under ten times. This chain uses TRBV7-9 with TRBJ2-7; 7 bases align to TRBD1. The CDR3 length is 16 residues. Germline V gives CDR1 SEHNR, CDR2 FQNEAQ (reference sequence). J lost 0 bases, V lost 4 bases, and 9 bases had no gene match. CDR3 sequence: CASSSFFGDSSYEQYF. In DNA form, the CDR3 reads TGTGCCAGCAGCTCCTTTTTCGGGGACAGCTCCTACGAGCAGTACTTC.

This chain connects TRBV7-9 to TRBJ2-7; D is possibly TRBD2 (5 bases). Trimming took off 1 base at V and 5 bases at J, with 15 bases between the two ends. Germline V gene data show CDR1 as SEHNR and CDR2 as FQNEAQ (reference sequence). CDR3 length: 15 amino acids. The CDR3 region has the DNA TGTGCCAGCAGCTTAGGGTTGGCCGAGAGGGACGAGCAGTACTTC. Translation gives CASSLGLAERDEQYF.

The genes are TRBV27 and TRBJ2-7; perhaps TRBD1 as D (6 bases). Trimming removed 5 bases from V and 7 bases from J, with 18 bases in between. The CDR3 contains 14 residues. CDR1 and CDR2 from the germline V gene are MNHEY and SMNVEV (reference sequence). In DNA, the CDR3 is TGTGCCAGCAGTGCACCGGGACATCGGCAAGAGCAGTACTTC. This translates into CASSAPGHRQEQYF.

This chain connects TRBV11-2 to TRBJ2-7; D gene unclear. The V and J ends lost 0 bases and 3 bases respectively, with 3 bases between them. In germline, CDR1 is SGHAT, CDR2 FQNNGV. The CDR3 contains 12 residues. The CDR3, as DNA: TGTGCCAGCAGCTTAGACCTCTACGAGCAGTACTTC. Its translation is CASSLDLYEQYF.

The CDR3 protein is CASTQRGQGEQYF. CDR3 DNA sequence: TGTGCCAGCACCCAAAGGGGGCAGGGCGAGCAGTACTTC. The chain uses TRBV6-6 and TRBJ2-7; 7 bases line up with TRBD1. There are 13 residues in the CDR3. V dropped 7 bases and J dropped 6; count of bases not matched to a gene: 9. From germline, CDR1 is MNHNY and CDR2 SVGAGI (reference sequence).

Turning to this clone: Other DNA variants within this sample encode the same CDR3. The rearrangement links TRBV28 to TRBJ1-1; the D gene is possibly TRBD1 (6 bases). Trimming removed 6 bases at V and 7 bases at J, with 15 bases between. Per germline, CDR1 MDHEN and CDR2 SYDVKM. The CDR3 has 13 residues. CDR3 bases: TGTGCCAGCAGCAACCCGGACAGAGGTGAAGCTTTCTTT. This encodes CASSNPDRGEAFF.

The CDR3 here is CASSTGGSVVGVQYF. CDR3 in DNA: TGTGCCAGCAGCACGGGGGGTAGCGTAGTTGGGGTTCAGTACTTC. The chain is built from TRBV5-4 and TRBJ2-4; 7 nucleotides line up with TRBD2. V lost 4 bases and J lost 11; bases outside the gene matches: 15. The CDR3 spans 15 residues. Germline V gene sequence: CDR1 SGHNT, CDR2 YYREEE (reference sequence). Looking up the rest from reference TRBV5-4 and TRBJ2-4 gives the full variable domain: ETGVTQSPTHLIKTRGQQVTLRCSSQSGHNTVSWYQQALGQGPQFIFQYYREEENGRGNFPPRFSGLQFPNYSSELNVNALELDDSALYLCASSTGGSVVGVQYFGAGTRLSVL.

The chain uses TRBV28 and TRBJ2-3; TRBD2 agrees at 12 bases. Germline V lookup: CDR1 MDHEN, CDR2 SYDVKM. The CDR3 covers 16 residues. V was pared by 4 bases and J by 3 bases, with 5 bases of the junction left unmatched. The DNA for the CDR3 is TGTGCCAGCAGTTGGACAGGGACTAGCGGGACAGATACGCAGTATTTT. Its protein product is CASSWTGTSGTDTQYF. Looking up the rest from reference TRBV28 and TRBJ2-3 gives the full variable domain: DVKVTQSSRYLVKRTGEKVFLECVQDMDHENMFWYRQDPGLGLRLIYFSYDVKMKEKGDIPEGYSVSREKKERFSLILESASTNQTSMYLCASSWTGTSGTDTQYFGPGTRLTVL.

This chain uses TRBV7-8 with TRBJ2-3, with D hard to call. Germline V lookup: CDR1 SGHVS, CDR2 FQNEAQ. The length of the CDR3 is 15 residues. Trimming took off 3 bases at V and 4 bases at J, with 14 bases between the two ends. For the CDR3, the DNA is TGTGCCAGCAGCTTCAGTAGAGGCAGTTCAGATACGCAGTATTTT. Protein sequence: CASSFSRGSSDTQYF.

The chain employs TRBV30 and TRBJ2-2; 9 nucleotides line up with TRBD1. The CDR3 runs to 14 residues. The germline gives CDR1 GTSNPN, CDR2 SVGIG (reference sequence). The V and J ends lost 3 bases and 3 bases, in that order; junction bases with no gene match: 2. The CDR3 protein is CAWRRDRDTGELFF. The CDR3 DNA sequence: TGTGCCTGGAGAAGGGACAGGGACACCGGGGAGCTGTTTTTT. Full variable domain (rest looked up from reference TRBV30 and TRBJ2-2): SQTIHQWPATLVQPVGSPLSLECTVEGTSNPNLYWYRQAAGRGLQLLFYSVGIGQISSEVPQNLSASRPQDRQFILSSKKLLLSDSGFYLCAWRRDRDTGELFFGEGSRLTVL.